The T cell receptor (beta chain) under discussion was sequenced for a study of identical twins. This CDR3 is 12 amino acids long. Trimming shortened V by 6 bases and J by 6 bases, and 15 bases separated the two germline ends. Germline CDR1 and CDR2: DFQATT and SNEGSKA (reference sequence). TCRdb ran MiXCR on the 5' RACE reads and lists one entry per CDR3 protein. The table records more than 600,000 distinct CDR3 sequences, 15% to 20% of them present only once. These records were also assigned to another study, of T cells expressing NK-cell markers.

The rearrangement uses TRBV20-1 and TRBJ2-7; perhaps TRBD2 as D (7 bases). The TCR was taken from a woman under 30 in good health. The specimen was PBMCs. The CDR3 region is CSAPEGGSEQYF. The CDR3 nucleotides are TGCAGTGCGCCAGAGGGGGGGAGCGAGCAGTACTTC.